Sequencing of this TCR beta chain was carried out in a study of TIL therapy for anti-PD-1-resistant metastatic lung cancer. Study as a whole: Patients then received nivolumab; progressors got lymphodepletion, TIL and IL-2. Half of patients were current or former smokers. General study results and limits: After infusion, TIL clonotypes partly replaced peripheral T cells and declined over months.

On this clone itself: The antigen is not known.

The immunoSEQ assay was v3. The repertoire was sequenced with immunoSEQ multiplex PCR; TCRdb's copy has only in-frame clones and lacks some. There are more than 55,000 clones in the sample; about 81% occur only once, and roughly 3% lies in the top ten. Looked up from germline, CDR1 is SGHNT and CDR2 is YENEEA. V shed 5 bases, J shed 0 bases, and the junction held 12 bases outside the gene matches. This CDR3 has 18 residues. Time point defined: pre-treatment sample, taken before nivolumab and TIL therapy. The clonotype originates from a person aged 25 to 79 with non-small cell lung cancer. Source: blood, taken at baseline. This chain links TRBV11-3 with TRBJ2-1, with 8 bases fitting TRBD2. CDR3 coding DNA: TGTGCCAGCAGCAAACGAAAGGAAGCGGGAGTCTCCTACAATGAGCAGTTCTTC. It specifies CASSKRKEAGVSYNEQFF.